A single sample gave rise to the 26 T cell receptor beta chains below, sequenced in a study of cytomegalovirus exposure and HLA in healthy donors. PCR involved 60 Vbeta and 13 Jbeta primers. Assay: immunoSEQ multiplex PCR; the TCRdb copy retains only in-frame clones and omits some. Here the sample spans 100,000 to 150,000 clones, more than 65% being singletons. Sequencing input: PBMCs. Every receptor here comes from a male donor in good health and CMV-seropositive.

Note on this clone: Germline and junction disagree at one end, which may indicate a read error. The genes are TRBV14 and TRBJ1-2; no clear D. The CDR3 runs to 13 residues. Germline-derived CDR1 and CDR2 are SGHDN and FVKESK. Here the CDR3 reads CASSQVMDLRRKF. The CDR3 DNA reads TGTGCCAGCAGCCAAGTTATGGACTTACGGCGCAAGTTC.

The chain recombines TRBV19 with TRBJ1-2; maybe TRBD1 (6 bases). This CDR3 has 14 amino acids. V was shortened by 9 bases and J by 5 bases, with 19 bases between the two germline ends. CDR1 and CDR2 from the germline V gene are LNHDA and SQIVND (reference sequence). The CDR3 reads CASGPGDIWYGYTF. CDR3 nucleotide sequence: TGTGCCAGCGGACCTGGGGACATTTGGTATGGCTACACCTTC.

The chain uses TRBV30 and TRBJ1-3; 8 positions match TRBD1. V lost 4 bases, J lost 2 bases, and 4 bases stayed unmatched. Germline loops: CDR1 GTSNPN, CDR2 SVGIG (reference sequence). CDR3 length equals 14 residues. The CDR3 spells CAWKGTGTGNTIYF. CDR3 in DNA: TGTGCCTGGAAGGGGACAGGAACTGGAAACACCATATATTTT.

The V call is TRBV5-1, the J call TRBJ2-5, with 11 positions matching TRBD1. CDR3 size: 16 residues. V lost 3 bases and J lost 5; bases outside the gene matches: 9. Germline V gene lookup returns CDR1 SGHRS and CDR2 YFSETQ. This CDR3 is CASSSIPGQGGETQYF. The CDR3, as DNA: TGCGCCAGCAGCTCTATCCCGGGACAGGGGGGGGAGACCCAGTACTTC.

Turning to this clone: One junction end does not reproduce the germline sequence, and a read error may be involved. This chain uses TRBV4-2 with TRBJ1-2; D call uncertain. This CDR3 contains 13 residues. Germline lookup yields CDR1 LGHNA and CDR2 YNFKEQ. CDR3 amino acids: CASSKDPPNGYTF. The DNA of the CDR3 is TGTGCCAGCAGCAAAGACCCACCTAACGGCTACACCTTC.

The table lists this clone with a few counts. Here the CDR3 reads CASSLLGLSYNEQFF. CDR3 coding DNA: TGTGCCAGCAGCCTTCTAGGACTATCCTACAATGAGCAGTTCTTC. V is TRBV9 and J is TRBJ2-1, with D possibly matching TRBD2 (6 bases). Germline V CDR1 and CDR2: SGDLS, YYNGEE. V was pared by 4 bases and J by 1 base, with 12 bases between. The CDR3 is 15 amino acids.

The chain employs TRBV28 and TRBJ2-7; 7 bases fit TRBD2. Trimming took 3 bases from V and 6 from J; bases not matched to a gene: 17. Germline CDR1 reads MDHEN; CDR2 reads SYDVKM. The CDR3 is made up of 17 amino acids. The CDR3 reads CASSFGGGSGRAFEQYF. The CDR3 DNA sequence: TGTGCCAGCAGTTTTGGGGGGGGTTCAGGCCGAGCCTTCGAGCAGTACTTC.

The gene calls are TRBV4-2 and TRBJ2-7; no definite D call. The V gene lost 0 bases and the J gene lost 0 bases, with 6 bases spanning the gap. Germline lookup yields CDR1 LGHNA and CDR2 YNFKEQ. The CDR3 has 14 residues. Written as DNA, the CDR3 is TGTGCCAGCAGCCAAGATCCCAGCTCCTACGAGCAGTACTTC. It yields the protein CASSQDPSSYEQYF.

The rearrangement links TRBV4-2 to TRBJ1-2; 7 nucleotides match TRBD1. V lost 3 bases and J lost 5; bases outside the gene matches: 6. This CDR3 contains 14 residues. CDR1 LGHNA and CDR2 YNFKEQ come from the germline V gene. In DNA, the CDR3 is TGTGCCAGCAGCCAGGAACAGGGGTCTTATGGCTACACCTTC. Amino acids: CASSQEQGSYGYTF.

The chain employs TRBV7-9 and TRBJ2-1, with D possibly matching TRBD2 (6 bases). The CDR3 is 12 residues long. CDR1 is SEHNR and CDR2 is FQNEAQ in the germline V gene (reference sequence). V dropped 5 bases and J dropped 12 bases, with 14 bases sitting between them. The CDR3 reads CASSELAPLQFF. The CDR3 DNA reads TGTGCCAGCAGCGAACTAGCCCCCCTGCAGTTCTTC. Variable domain in full (rest from reference TRBV7-9 and TRBJ2-1): DTGVSQNPRHKITKRGQNVTFRCDPISEHNRLYWYRQTLGQGPEFLTYFQNEAQLEKSRLLSDRFSAERPKGSFSTLEIQRTEQGDSAMYLCASSELAPLQFFGPGTRLTVL.

The J gene is TRBJ1-5, the V gene TRBV7-2, with D uncertain. Trimming took off 2 bases at V and 5 bases at J, with 7 bases between the two ends. The CDR3 has 13 amino acids. CDR1 is SGHTA and CDR2 is FQGNSA in the germline V gene. CDR3 sequence reads: CASSLQVDQPQHF. For the CDR3, the DNA is TGTGCCAGCAGCTTACAGGTGGATCAGCCCCAGCATTTT.

This clone was found a few times. The V gene is TRBV28, the J gene TRBJ1-3; 9 nucleotides line up with TRBD1. There are 18 residues in the CDR3. Germline V CDR1 and CDR2: MDHEN, SYDVKM. V was pared by 3 bases and J by 0 bases, with 9 bases of the junction left unmatched. The CDR3 here is CASSFFPGTGSSGNTIYF. Here the CDR3 DNA reads TGTGCCAGCAGTTTTTTTCCCGGGACAGGGAGCTCTGGAAACACCATATATTTT. The complete variable domain, with remaining parts taken from reference TRBV28 and TRBJ1-3, reads DVKVTQSSRYLVKRTGEKVFLECVQDMDHENMFWYRQDPGLGLRLIYFSYDVKMKEKGDIPEGYSVSREKKERFSLILESASTNQTSMYLCASSFFPGTGSSGNTIYFGEGSWLTVV.

This clone was observed a few times. The V gene is TRBV7-9, the J gene TRBJ1-3; the D is unclear. V lost 5 bases and J lost 1, with 12 bases in between. CDR3 length: 15 residues. Germline V CDR1 and CDR2: SEHNR, FQNEAQ (reference sequence). CDR3 in amino acids: CASSPTAGSGNTIYF. The CDR3 nucleotides read TGTGCCAGCAGCCCTACGGCAGGATCTGGAAACACCATATATTTT.

This sequence joins TRBV6-5 and TRBJ2-7; 9 bases are shared with TRBD1. Looked up from germline, CDR1 is MNHEY and CDR2 is SVGAGI. The V segment lost 6 bases and the J segment 4 bases; nucleotides outside the gene matches: 10. This CDR3 contains 15 residues. The chain's CDR3 is CASRPTGQGAYEQYF. The CDR3 region has the DNA TGTGCCAGCAGACCTACGGGACAGGGTGCGTACGAGCAGTACTTC.

The genes are TRBV13 and TRBJ2-7; D is possibly TRBD1 (6 bases). Trimming removed 4 bases from V and 0 bases from J, with 16 bases in between. The germline gives CDR1 PRHDT, CDR2 FYEKMQ (reference sequence). The CDR3 extends over 16 amino acids. Here the CDR3 DNA reads TGTGCCAGCAGCTCATACCGGGACACCCTCTCCTACGAGCAGTACTTC. Translation gives CASSSYRDTLSYEQYF.

This clone appeared a few times. The chain has TRBV20-1 and TRBJ2-5; no definite D call. Germline-derived CDR1 and CDR2 are DFQATT and SNEGSKA (reference sequence). V dropped 2 bases and J dropped 5 bases, with 6 bases sitting between them. The CDR3 has 11 residues. The CDR3 reads CSARSVETQYF. The CDR3, as DNA: TGCAGTGCTAGATCTGTCGAGACCCAGTACTTC.

The V and J genes are TRBV28 and TRBJ2-7; 9 bases match TRBD1. The germline gives CDR1 MDHEN, CDR2 SYDVKM. The CDR3 extends over 15 amino acids. V was pared by 6 bases and J by 4 bases, with 10 bases of the junction left unmatched. CDR3 bases: TGTGCCAGCAGCCGCGTCGGACAGGGGAGGTACGAGCAGTACTTC. This encodes CASSRVGQGRYEQYF.

This rearrangement joins TRBV11-2 to TRBJ2-7; 9 bases map to TRBD2. J gave up 0 bases and V 1 base, and 10 bases lay outside the gene matches. This CDR3 is built from 18 residues. Germline CDR1 is SGHAT and CDR2 is FQNNGV. The CDR3 protein is CASSLGSGGPIGSYEQYF. The CDR3 bases are TGTGCCAGCAGCTTAGGTAGCGGGGGCCCCATAGGCTCCTACGAGCAGTACTTC.

The V and J genes are TRBV28 and TRBJ2-6, with 12 bases aligning to TRBD2. The V and J ends lost 6 bases and 0 bases, in that order; junction bases with no gene match: 9. In germline, CDR1 is MDHEN, CDR2 SYDVKM. The CDR3 spans 19 residues. CDR3 sequence reads: CASSSRLAGASSGANVLTF. The DNA of the CDR3 is TGTGCCAGCAGCTCCAGACTAGCGGGGGCCTCCTCTGGGGCCAACGTCCTGACTTTC.

On this clone: Germline is not matched at one junction end, which may reflect a read error. This chain joins TRBV5-1 and TRBJ1-2; D gene unclear. From germline, CDR1 is SGHRS and CDR2 YFSETQ. The CDR3 consists of 14 residues. The CDR3 sequence: CASSFGEPSYVYTF. The CDR3 DNA reads TGCGCCAGCAGCTTCGGGGAACCGAGCTATGTCTACACCTTC.

The chain is built from TRBV6-1 and TRBJ2-2, with a weak D call TRBD2 (6 bases). The CDR3 is 15 residues long. Germline CDR1 reads MNHNS; CDR2 reads SASEGT. Trimming took 2 bases from V and 4 from J, leaving 11 bases between them. CDR3 amino acids: CASSERRDGTGELFF. The CDR3 nucleotides read TGTGCCAGCAGTGAAAGGAGGGACGGCACCGGGGAGCTGTTTTTT.

This clone was observed once. CDR3 nucleotide sequence: TGTGCCAGCTCACCCGCGACTGGACAGGGGGGATCAGAGACCCAGTACTTC. This translates into CASSPATGQGGSETQYF. The chain has TRBV18 and TRBJ2-5; 10 bases are a match to TRBD1. Trimming took 3 bases from V and 4 from J; bases not matched to a gene: 11. Germline V gene data show CDR1 as KGHSH and CDR2 as LQKENI. CDR3 length: 17 residues.

This chain uses TRBV4-1 with TRBJ2-2; D is ambiguous. V was trimmed by 1 base and J by 6 bases, leaving 15 bases between them. CDR1 is MGHRA and CDR2 is YSYEKL in the germline V gene. CDR3 length: 16 residues. The CDR3 DNA reads TGCGCCAGCAGCCAAGTGTTGGCCACAATGCCCGGGGAGCTGTTTTTT. Its protein product is CASSQVLATMPGELFF.

The count of this clone is one. The chain links TRBV21-1 to TRBJ1-6; the table's D gene call, TRBD1, was not cross checked with the DNA. TRBV21-1 is a recognized pseudogene. The CDR3 is made up of 21 amino acids. The CDR3 DNA is TGTGCCAGCAGCAAAGGCCCCTTTTCCCAGGGGGCCCCTCCCTATAATTCACCCCTCCACTTT. Amino acid sequence: CASSKGPFSQGAPPYNSPLHF.

This clone was counted only a few times. V gene TRBV4-2 combines with J gene TRBJ2-3, with a possible D match to TRBD1 (10 bases). The CDR3 loop spans 21 amino acids. Trimming took 1 base from V and 4 from J, leaving 30 bases between them. Germline CDR1 is LGHNA and CDR2 is YNFKEQ. Here the CDR3 DNA reads TGTGCCAGCAGCCAAGTCGGGGGACAGGGGCCGTCGGGCGGGGGGGCAGATACGCAGTATTTT. Amino acid sequence: CASSQVGGQGPSGGGADTQYF.

The J gene is TRBJ2-2, the V gene TRBV4-2; D remains ambiguous. The CDR3 covers 15 residues. Germline assignment: CDR1 LGHNA and CDR2 YNFKEQ. V gave up 1 base and J gave up 1 base, with 7 bases separating them. CDR3 amino acids: CASSQVAWNTGELFF. CDR3 nucleotides: TGTGCCAGCAGCCAAGTTGCGTGGAACACCGGGGAGCTGTTTTTT.